Presented here are 15 T cell receptor beta chains from one specimen sequenced in a study of shared clonotypes between healthy human individuals. Here immunoSEQ multiplex PCR was the method, and the copy in TCRdb shows in-frame clones only, minus some. The sample holds roughly 2,000,000 clones, about 94% seen once. Cells designated naive CD8 were CD45RO-negative and were positively selected for CCR7, with terminally differentiated effector memory CD45RA+ cells excluded. The specimen was naive CD8+ T cells from PBMCs. Source of these receptors: a man in his late teens or twenties in good health. Some clones in this sample may be carry-over from other donors' samples.

The chain uses TRBV30 and TRBJ1-3, with D uncertain. Trimming shortened V by 3 bases and J by 2 bases, and 8 bases separated the two germline ends. Germline V lookup: CDR1 GTSNPN, CDR2 SVGIG (reference sequence). The CDR3 runs 13 residues. CDR3 bases: TGTGCCTGGAGCAGTAGGGCTGGAAACACCATATATTTT. This sequence encodes CAWSSRAGNTIYF.

This clone was recorded only once. The rearrangement joins TRBV7-3 to TRBJ2-3; a weak D match, TRBD1 (5 bases). V gave up 5 bases and J gave up 3 bases, with 12 bases separating them. The CDR3 loop spans 14 amino acids. CDR1 is SGHTA and CDR2 is FQGTGA in the germline V gene. CDR3 bases: TGTGCCAGCAGCGCAACAGGTAGTACAGATACGCAGTATTTT. Encoded protein: CASSATGSTDTQYF.

This chain joins TRBV5-1 and TRBJ2-3; D remains ambiguous. The germline V gene has CDR1 SGHRS and CDR2 YFSETQ. The V end was cut by 0 bases, the J end by 0 bases, with 11 bases between. The CDR3 contains 16 residues. The CDR3 here is CASSLVPIPSTDTQYF. The CDR3 DNA sequence: TGCGCCAGCAGCTTGGTTCCCATTCCCAGCACAGATACGCAGTATTTT. Looking up the rest from reference TRBV5-1 and TRBJ2-3 gives the full variable domain: KAGVTQTPRYLIKTRGQQVTLSCSPISGHRSVSWYQQTPGQGLQFLFEYFSETQRNKGNFPGRFSGRQFSNSRSEMNVSTLELGDSALYLCASSLVPIPSTDTQYFGPGTRLTVL.

This chain connects TRBV7-9 to TRBJ2-5; TRBD1 matches at 7 bases. From germline, CDR1 is SEHNR and CDR2 FQNEAQ (reference sequence). The CDR3 has 18 amino acids. With 5 bases clipped from V and 2 bases from J, the junction kept 17 bases outside the gene matches. CDR3 protein: CASSPQAKSVGQQETQYF. The CDR3 DNA follows: TGTGCCAGCAGCCCCCAAGCTAAGTCTGTGGGACAGCAAGAGACCCAGTACTTC.

The V and J genes are TRBV11-2 and TRBJ2-2; 7 bases map to TRBD1. This CDR3 has 13 amino acids. Germline-derived CDR1 and CDR2 are SGHAT and FQNNGV. Trimming cost V 5 bases and J 6 bases; bases outside gene matches: 3. CDR3: CASSDGTAGELFF. In DNA, the CDR3 is TGTGCCAGCAGCGACGGGACAGCCGGGGAGCTGTTTTTT.

The chain recombines TRBV28 with TRBJ2-7; 15 nucleotides match TRBD2. CDR1 and CDR2 from the germline V gene are MDHEN and SYDVKM. With 10 bases clipped from V and 2 bases from J, the junction kept 12 bases outside the gene matches. The CDR3 contains 17 residues. The CDR3 DNA follows: TGTGCCACGTTATACGGGACTAGCGGGAGGCTAGCCTACGAGCAGTACTTC. As protein: CATLYGTSGRLAYEQYF.

The rearrangement uses TRBV19 and TRBJ2-3, with TRBD2 matching 13 bases. J lost 0 bases, V lost 6 bases, and 9 bases had no gene match. The CDR3 sequence is 18 residues long. Germline loops: CDR1 LNHDA, CDR2 SQIVND (reference sequence). For the CDR3, the DNA is TGTGCCAGTAGGGGACTAGCGGGATTCCTAACTAGCACAGATACGCAGTATTTT. Translating gives CASRGLAGFLTSTDTQYF.

The sample holds one count of this clone. The rearrangement links TRBV21-1 to TRBJ2-7; the DNA was not used to check the table's D call, TRBD2. TRBV21-1 is marked as a pseudogene. The CDR3 has 16 residues. The CDR3 sequence: CASSKGRQLGRDEQYF. The CDR3 DNA sequence: TGTGCCAGCAGCAAGGGGAGGCAGCTAGGAAGGGACGAGCAGTACTTC.

This sequence joins TRBV15 and TRBJ1-4; D is ambiguous. V lost 1 base to trimming and J lost 0 bases, with 9 bases between them. The CDR3 totals 16 residues. The germline gives CDR1 LNHNV, CDR2 YYDKDF (reference sequence). The DNA for the CDR3 is TGTGCCACCAGCAGAGGTACCGGGGCAACTAATGAAAAACTGTTTTTT. Protein product: CATSRGTGATNEKLFF.

The V gene is TRBV7-9, the J gene TRBJ2-7; 11 nucleotides line up with TRBD1. Trimming removed 1 base from V and 2 bases from J; junction bases left unmatched: 1. CDR1 and CDR2 from the germline V gene are SEHNR and FQNEAQ (reference sequence). The CDR3 totals 15 residues. The CDR3, as DNA: TGTGCCAGCAGCTTAGGGGACAGGGGGGCCTACGAGCAGTACTTC. Amino acid sequence: CASSLGDRGAYEQYF.

This chain links TRBV7-2 with TRBJ2-1; D might be TRBD2 (6 bases). There are 15 residues in the CDR3. Germline assignment: CDR1 SGHTA and CDR2 FQGNSA. V was cut by 5 bases and J by 2 bases, with 13 bases left in between. CDR3: CASSLDGSTYNEQFF. In DNA form, the CDR3 reads TGTGCCAGCAGCCTTGACGGGAGTACCTACAATGAGCAGTTCTTC.

The gene calls are TRBV27 and TRBJ1-5, with D possibly being TRBD1 (5 bases). The ends were cut back, 2 bases at V and 6 bases at J, with 20 bases in the middle. The CDR3 is 17 amino acids. From germline, CDR1 is MNHEY and CDR2 SMNVEV (reference sequence). The CDR3, as DNA: TGTGCCAGCAGTTTAATAGGTCCGGGGGAGTTTCGTCAGCCCCAGCATTTT. Protein product: CASSLIGPGEFRQPQHF.

The chain employs TRBV7-9 and TRBJ2-1; 7 bases are a match to TRBD2. J gave up 9 bases and V 6 bases, and 2 bases lay outside the gene matches. CDR3 length equals 11 residues. CDR1 is SEHNR, CDR2 FQNEAQ, per germline (reference sequence). DNA of the CDR3: TGTGCCAGCAGTGGCGGGGGTGAGCAGTTCTTC. Amino acid sequence: CASSGGGEQFF.

This chain links TRBV27 with TRBJ1-1; TRBD1 agrees at 7 bases. V trimming: 6 bases; J trimming: 6 bases; junction bases outside the gene matches: 10. CDR3 size: 14 residues. Germline CDR1 reads MNHEY; CDR2 reads SMNVEV (reference sequence). The DNA for the CDR3 is TGTGCCAGCAGACTTACAGGGGTAGGCGCTGAAGCTTTCTTT. Protein sequence: CASRLTGVGAEAFF.

The CDR3 DNA reads as TGTGCCAGCAGCCCGGGACCCAGTACCTATGGCTACACCTTC. It translates to CASSPGPSTYGYTF. The chain couples TRBV5-8 to TRBJ1-2, with D tentatively TRBD1 (5 bases). The CDR3 runs 14 residues. V lost 4 bases and J 4 bases, leaving 14 bases between the germline ends. Germline CDR1 SGHTS, CDR2 YDEGEE.